A selection of T cell receptor beta chains follows, all from one sample in a study of OX40 agonist ivuxolimab in advanced cancers. Assay used: immunoSEQ multiplex PCR; TCRdb lists only in-frame clones, some missing. The sample lists more than 12,000 clones, around 80% occurring once. Sequenced here: CD4+ or CD8+ T cells sorted from blood, sampled in a trial of the OX40 agonist ivuxolimab. These receptors were obtained from an adult with an advanced solid tumor such as melanoma, head and neck, liver or kidney cancer. The CDR3 runs from the conserved cysteine through the conserved F or W. D genes are given only for firm matches. Rows give clone size only sometimes, using once, few, many, or a class for an expanded clone.

d_gene: TRBD1
j_gene: TRBJ1-2
len: 15
v_gene: TRBV5-6
abundance: .
CDR3aa: CASSLSAGQPHRRTF
CDR3nt: TGTGCCAGCAGCTTGTCAGCGGGACAGCCTCATAGGAGGACCTTC

d_gene: .
j_gene: TRBJ1-3
len: 16
v_gene: TRBV6-5
abundance: few
CDR3aa: CASSSNAGLPGNTIYF
CDR3nt: TGTGCCAGCAGTTCGAACGCAGGGTTACCTGGAAACACCATATATTTT

d_gene: TRBD1
j_gene: TRBJ2-7
len: 14
v_gene: TRBV7-9
abundance: .
CDR3aa: CASSPMTGGREQYF
CDR3nt: TGTGCCAGCAGCCCGATGACAGGGGGCAGAGAGCAGTACTTC

d_gene: TRBD1
j_gene: TRBJ1-2
len: 13
v_gene: TRBV28
abundance: medium-sized
CDR3aa: CASSSRQGGGYTF
CDR3nt: TGTGCCAGCAGCTCCCGACAGGGCGGGGGCTACACCTTC

d_gene: .
j_gene: TRBJ2-7
len: 14
v_gene: TRBV11-1
abundance: .
CDR3aa: CASSPSTGDYEQYF
CDR3nt: TGTGCCAGCAGCCCATCGACAGGAGACTACGAGCAGTACTTC

d_gene: TRBD1
j_gene: TRBJ1-1
len: 16
v_gene: TRBV19
abundance: .
CDR3aa: CASSIGGRGLGTEAFF
CDR3nt: TGTGCCAGTAGTATAGGCGGTAGGGGGCTCGGGACTGAAGCTTTCTTT

d_gene: TRBD2
j_gene: TRBJ2-5
len: 15
v_gene: TRBV27
abundance: .
CDR3aa: CASRGGTSVWETQYF
CDR3nt: TGTGCCAGCAGAGGGGGGACTAGCGTTTGGGAGACCCAGTACTTC

d_gene: .
j_gene: TRBJ2-2
len: 17
v_gene: TRBV21-1
abundance: .
CDR3aa: CASILMPGGSNTGELFF
CDR3nt: TGTGCCAGCATTCTCATGCCGGGGGGCAGTAACACCGGGGAGCTGTTTTTT

d_gene: .
j_gene: TRBJ2-7
len: 13
v_gene: TRBV7-2
abundance: .
CDR3aa: CASSLVPAYEQYF
CDR3nt: TGTGCCAGCAGCTTAGTCCCAGCCTACGAGCAGTACTTC

d_gene: TRBD2
j_gene: TRBJ2-2
len: 18
v_gene: TRBV7-9
abundance: .
CDR3aa: CASSIRTSGRTNTGELFF
CDR3nt: TGTGCCAGCAGCATCAGGACTAGCGGGCGAACGAACACCGGGGAGCTGTTTTTT

d_gene: TRBD2
j_gene: TRBJ2-5
len: 16
v_gene: TRBV6-5
abundance: .
CDR3aa: CASSYRPSGGQETQYF
CDR3nt: TGTGCCAGCAGTTACCGGCCTAGCGGGGGACAAGAGACCCAGTACTTC

d_gene: TRBD1
j_gene: TRBJ2-7
len: 15
v_gene: TRBV6-5
abundance: .
CDR3aa: CASRGGIGTAYEQYF
CDR3nt: TGTGCCTCCCGAGGCGGCATCGGGACAGCCTACGAGCAGTACTTC

d_gene: .
j_gene: TRBJ2-7
len: 15
v_gene: TRBV11-3
abundance: .
CDR3aa: CASSPGLSSSYEQYF
CDR3nt: TGTGCCAGCAGCCCTGGACTGTCAAGCTCCTACGAGCAGTACTTC

d_gene: .
j_gene: TRBJ2-2
len: 13
v_gene: TRBV27
abundance: .
CDR3aa: CASSFGLTGELFF
CDR3nt: TGTGCCAGCAGTTTCGGGCTCACCGGGGAGCTGTTTTTT

d_gene: TRBD2
j_gene: TRBJ2-1
len: 15
v_gene: TRBV9
abundance: .
CDR3aa: CASSETGTSTHEQFF
CDR3nt: TGTGCCAGCAGCGAAACCGGGACTAGTACCCATGAGCAGTTCTTC

d_gene: .
j_gene: TRBJ1-5
len: 14
v_gene: TRBV28
abundance: .
CDR3aa: CASSHRDSNQPQHF
CDR3nt: TGTGCCAGCAGTCACAGGGATAGCAATCAGCCCCAGCATTTT

d_gene: .
j_gene: TRBJ2-3
len: 13
v_gene: TRBV9
abundance: .
CDR3aa: CASSVQNTDTQYF
CDR3nt: TGTGCCAGCAGCGTTCAGAACACAGATACGCAGTATTTT

d_gene: .
j_gene: TRBJ2-5
len: 15
v_gene: TRBV4-3
abundance: few
CDR3aa: CASSQDSGPQETQYF
CDR3nt: TGCGCCAGCAGCCAAGATTCCGGACCGCAAGAGACCCAGTACTTC

d_gene: .
j_gene: TRBJ2-2
len: 15
v_gene: TRBV5-4
abundance: .
CDR3aa: CASSLPNANTGELFF
CDR3nt: TGTGCCAGCAGCTTGCCCAACGCGAACACCGGGGAGCTGTTTTTT

d_gene: TRBD2
j_gene: TRBJ2-1
len: 17
v_gene: TRBV29-1
abundance: .
CDR3aa: CSAKRRPTTSTYNEQFF
CDR3nt: TGCAGCGCGAAACGGAGACCAACGACTAGCACATACAATGAGCAGTTCTTC

d_gene: .
j_gene: TRBJ2-7
len: 12
v_gene: TRBV6-1
abundance: .
CDR3aa: CASNLGAYEQYF
CDR3nt: TGTGCCAGCAATTTGGGGGCCTACGAGCAGTACTTC

d_gene: TRBD1
j_gene: TRBJ1-1
len: 16
v_gene: TRBV7-9
abundance: .
CDR3aa: CASSNDRGTMNTEAFF
CDR3nt: TGTGCCAGCAGCAACGACAGGGGGACCATGAACACTGAAGCTTTCTTT

d_gene: TRBD2
j_gene: TRBJ2-1
len: 15
v_gene: TRBV7-3
abundance: .
CDR3aa: CASRISGSSYNEQFF
CDR3nt: TGTGCCAGCCGAATTAGCGGGAGCTCCTACAATGAGCAGTTCTTC

d_gene: .
j_gene: TRBJ2-1
len: 13
v_gene: TRBV5-6
abundance: .
CDR3aa: CASSLSARDEQFF
CDR3nt: TGTGCCAGCAGCTTGTCGGCCCGCGATGAGCAGTTCTTC

d_gene: .
j_gene: TRBJ2-3
len: 13
v_gene: TRBV5-8
abundance: .
CDR3aa: CASTTGSGDTQYF
CDR3nt: TGTGCCAGCACGACAGGAAGCGGAGATACGCAGTATTTT

d_gene: .
j_gene: TRBJ2-1
len: 15
v_gene: TRBV11-3
abundance: .
CDR3aa: CASSLGPSWNNEQFF
CDR3nt: TGTGCCAGCAGCCTGGGACCGTCCTGGAACAATGAGCAGTTCTTC

d_gene: .
j_gene: TRBJ1-1
len: 13
v_gene: TRBV7-6
abundance: .
CDR3aa: CASSPLGITEAFF
CDR3nt: TGTGCCAGCAGCCCCTTGGGTATTACTGAAGCTTTCTTT

d_gene: .
j_gene: TRBJ2-7
len: 13
v_gene: TRBV10-3
abundance: few
CDR3aa: CAIGQGSSYEQYF
CDR3nt: TGTGCCATCGGGCAGGGGAGCTCCTACGAGCAGTACTTC

d_gene: .
j_gene: TRBJ1-1
len: 15
v_gene: TRBV6-5
abundance: .
CDR3aa: CASSYSKQVGTEAFF
CDR3nt: TGTGCCAGCAGTTACTCGAAACAGGTGGGAACTGAAGCTTTCTTT

d_gene: TRBD1
j_gene: TRBJ2-7
len: 14
v_gene: TRBV7-9
abundance: .
CDR3aa: CASSPTGSTHEQYF
CDR3nt: TGTGCCAGCAGCCCGACAGGGTCCACCCACGAGCAGTACTTC

d_gene: .
j_gene: TRBJ2-7
len: 11
v_gene: TRBV21-1
abundance: .
CDR3aa: CASTPSREQYF
CDR3nt: TGTGCCAGCACCCCGTCCCGCGAGCAGTACTTC

d_gene: .
j_gene: TRBJ1-1
len: 15
v_gene: TRBV7-6
abundance: .
CDR3aa: CASSLGVGVNTEAFF
CDR3nt: TGTGCCAGCAGCTTAGGAGTTGGAGTCAACACTGAAGCTTTCTTT

d_gene: TRBD2
j_gene: TRBJ2-2
len: 16
v_gene: TRBV7-6
abundance: .
CDR3aa: CASSRGLAGLAGELFF
CDR3nt: TGTGCCAGCAGCCGGGGACTAGCGGGATTAGCCGGGGAGCTGTTTTTT

d_gene: .
j_gene: TRBJ1-2
len: 14
v_gene: TRBV7-9
abundance: medium-sized
CDR3aa: CASSGLFTNYGYTF
CDR3nt: TGTGCCAGCAGTGGACTCTTTACAAACTATGGCTACACCTTC

d_gene: .
j_gene: TRBJ2-3
len: 13
v_gene: TRBV27
abundance: .
CDR3aa: CASRDLDTDTQYF
CDR3nt: TGTGCCAGCAGGGACCTAGACACAGATACGCAGTATTTT

d_gene: TRBD2
j_gene: TRBJ2-7
len: 14
v_gene: TRBV7-9
abundance: .
CDR3aa: CASSSGLAIYEQYF
CDR3nt: TGTGCCAGCAGCAGCGGACTAGCTATCTACGAGCAGTACTTC

d_gene: .
j_gene: TRBJ1-2
len: 16
v_gene: TRBV30
abundance: .
CDR3aa: CAWELLRGSATGGYTF
CDR3nt: TGTGCCTGGGAACTTCTTAGAGGAAGCGCAACGGGAGGCTACACCTTC

d_gene: .
j_gene: TRBJ1-2
len: 15
v_gene: TRBV4-3
abundance: .
CDR3aa: CASSPVEGTTYGYTF
CDR3nt: TGCGCCAGCAGCCCCGTCGAGGGGACAACCTATGGCTACACCTTC

d_gene: .
j_gene: TRBJ1-5
len: 13
v_gene: TRBV28
abundance: .
CDR3aa: CASSPRANQPQHF
CDR3nt: TGTGCCAGCAGTCCAAGGGCCAATCAGCCCCAGCATTTT

d_gene: .
j_gene: TRBJ2-7
len: 13
v_gene: TRBV7-9
abundance: .
CDR3aa: CASAERWAGEQYF
CDR3nt: TGTGCCAGCGCCGAGCGGTGGGCTGGGGAGCAGTACTTC

d_gene: .
j_gene: TRBJ1-1
len: 14
v_gene: TRBV6-5
abundance: .
CDR3aa: CASSRGHAKIEAFF
CDR3nt: TGTGCCAGCAGCCGGGGACACGCTAAAATCGAAGCTTTCTTT

d_gene: TRBD2
j_gene: TRBJ2-1
len: 14
v_gene: TRBV29-1
abundance: .
CDR3aa: CSVDRPSGVNEQFF
CDR3nt: TGCAGCGTTGATAGGCCTAGCGGGGTCAATGAGCAGTTCTTC

d_gene: .
j_gene: TRBJ2-3
len: 15
v_gene: TRBV15
abundance: .
CDR3aa: CATSRRTTGIVTQYF
CDR3nt: TGTGCCACCAGCAGACGAACGACAGGAATAGTGACGCAGTATTTT

d_gene: .
j_gene: TRBJ1-1
len: 13
v_gene: TRBV19
abundance: few
CDR3aa: CASSIRRDAEAFF
CDR3nt: TGTGCCAGTAGTATCAGACGGGACGCTGAAGCTTTCTTT

d_gene: TRBD1
j_gene: TRBJ1-3
len: 18
v_gene: TRBV5-1
abundance: .
CDR3aa: CASSLGVIDRGSGNTIYF
CDR3nt: TGCGCCAGCAGCTTGGGCGTTATTGACAGGGGCTCTGGAAACACCATATATTTT

d_gene: .
j_gene: TRBJ2-5
len: 14
v_gene: TRBV5-1
abundance: .
CDR3aa: CASSLYSVQETQYF
CDR3nt: TGCGCCAGCAGCTTGTATAGCGTACAAGAGACCCAGTACTTC

d_gene: .
j_gene: TRBJ2-5
len: 15
v_gene: TRBV16
abundance: .
CDR3aa: CASSRRAHQTEAQYF
CDR3nt: TGTGCCAGCAGCCGTCGGGCCCACCAAACGGAGGCCCAGTACTTC

d_gene: TRBD2
j_gene: TRBJ2-7
len: 15
v_gene: TRBV7-6
abundance: medium-sized
CDR3aa: CASSTDASGAYEQYF
CDR3nt: TGTGCCAGCAGCACCGATGCTAGCGGTGCCTACGAGCAGTACTTC

d_gene: TRBD1
j_gene: TRBJ1-1
len: 14
v_gene: TRBV7-6
abundance: once
CDR3aa: CASSPRDRVTEAFF
CDR3nt: TGTGCCAGCAGCCCTCGGGACAGGGTCACTGAAGCTTTCTTT

d_gene: .
j_gene: TRBJ2-1
len: 17
v_gene: TRBV10-3
abundance: once
CDR3aa: CAISVEGAPGSYNEQFF
CDR3nt: TGTGCCATCAGTGTTGAGGGAGCCCCGGGCTCCTACAATGAGCAGTTCTTC

d_gene: TRBD2
j_gene: TRBJ2-1
len: 12
v_gene: TRBV29-1
abundance: .
CDR3aa: CSLAGVGNEQFF
CDR3nt: TGCAGCCTAGCGGGAGTTGGAAATGAGCAGTTCTTC

d_gene: .
j_gene: TRBJ2-1
len: 14
v_gene: TRBV5-1
abundance: .
CDR3aa: CASSLAGYNNEQFF
CDR3nt: TGCGCCAGCAGCTTGGCAGGGTACAACAATGAGCAGTTCTTC

d_gene: .
j_gene: TRBJ2-1
len: 11
v_gene: TRBV5-1
abundance: .
CDR3aa: CASSLGQEQFF
CDR3nt: TGCGCCAGCAGCCTTGGCCAGGAGCAGTTCTTC

d_gene: TRBD1
j_gene: TRBJ1-5
len: 15
v_gene: TRBV28
abundance: .
CDR3aa: CASSLGQGFRQPQHF
CDR3nt: TGTGCCAGCAGTCTCGGACAGGGGTTTCGTCAGCCCCAGCATTTT

d_gene: TRBD1
j_gene: TRBJ2-5
len: 14
v_gene: TRBV5-1
abundance: .
CDR3aa: CASSLDRGRETQYF
CDR3nt: TGCGCCAGCAGCTTAGACAGGGGGCGAGAGACCCAGTACTTC

d_gene: .
j_gene: TRBJ2-3
len: 17
v_gene: TRBV7-3
abundance: once
CDR3aa: CASSLGLGGGSTDTQYF
CDR3nt: TGTGCCAGCAGCTTAGGTCTTGGGGGCGGGAGCACAGATACGCAGTATTTT